The 27 T cell receptor beta chains below all came from one sample that was sequenced in a study of long-term antiretroviral therapy in people with HIV. They ran version v3.0 of the immunoSEQ assay at survey level. This table comes from immunoSEQ multiplex PCR, and its TCRdb copy is limited to in-frame clones, with some not included. In the table there are some 20,000 clones, roughly 80% of which are singletons. The sequencing here drew on unsorted PBMCs, taken 5.9 years after starting antiretroviral therapy. These receptors came from a man aged 25-45 years with HIV.

This chain joins TRBV7-2 and TRBJ1-2, with 9 nucleotides matching TRBD1. The CDR3 totals 15 residues. With V trimmed by 5 bases and J by 7 bases, 11 bases remained unmatched. CDR1 and CDR2 (germline): SGHTA, FQGNSA. CDR3 amino acids: CASSQPLGDRVGYTF. CDR3 DNA: TGTGCCAGCAGCCAACCCCTAGGGGACAGGGTTGGCTACACCTTC.

The chain has TRBV5-1 and TRBJ2-3; D may match TRBD1 or TRBD2 (7 bases each). The CDR3 contains 14 residues. Germline V gene data show CDR1 as SGHRS and CDR2 as YFSETQ. V was trimmed by 4 bases and J by 3 bases, leaving 12 bases between them. This chain's CDR3 is CASSRQGGTDTQYF. In DNA form, the CDR3 reads TGCGCCAGCAGCCGGCAGGGGGGGACAGATACGCAGTATTTT.

This chain connects TRBV5-4 to TRBJ2-7; 10 bases fit TRBD2. The junction had 7 bases not matched to a gene; V was cut back by 3 bases and J by 4 bases. CDR1 and CDR2 (germline): SGHNT, YYREEE (reference sequence). This CDR3 is built from 15 residues. The CDR3 here is CASSSTPSGSYEQYF. The CDR3 bases are TGTGCCAGCAGCTCCACTCCTAGCGGGAGTTACGAGCAGTACTTC.

The genes are TRBV5-6 and TRBJ2-1, with no clear D. V dropped 2 bases and J dropped 2 bases, with 11 bases sitting between them. The CDR3 length is 15 residues. Germline V CDR1 and CDR2: SGHDT, YYEEEE. The CDR3 loop reads CASSFSALTYNEQFF. The CDR3 bases are TGTGCCAGCAGCTTCTCAGCGTTGACCTACAATGAGCAGTTCTTC.

CDR3 nucleotides: TGTGCCAGCAGTGTTGGGGGAGGAAGGGAGCAGTACTTC. It specifies CASSVGGGREQYF. The chain joins TRBV2 to TRBJ2-7, with D tentatively TRBD2 (6 bases). The CDR3 totals 13 residues. The germline gives CDR1 SNHLY, CDR2 FYNNEI. V lost 4 bases, J lost 7 bases, and 14 bases lay in between.

The V call is TRBV5-1, the J call TRBJ1-2; perhaps TRBD1 as D (6 bases). V was cut by 3 bases and J by 6 bases, with 15 bases left in between. Germline V gives CDR1 SGHRS, CDR2 YFSETQ. This CDR3 has 14 residues. The CDR3 region is CASSWGAPKDGYTF. As DNA, the CDR3 is TGCGCCAGCAGCTGGGGGGCCCCCAAGGATGGCTACACCTTC.

The rearrangement joins TRBV18 to TRBJ1-1; D is unclear. Trimming left V 6 bases short and J 1 base short, with 12 bases between. This CDR3 region has 14 residues. Germline values: CDR1 KGHSH, CDR2 LQKENI. The CDR3 region has the DNA TGTGCCAGCTCCCTGGGATCGGCGAACACTGAAGCTTTCTTT. It codes for CASSLGSANTEAFF.

The chain links TRBV27 to TRBJ2-7; D is possibly TRBD1 or TRBD2 (5 bases each). CDR1 and CDR2 (germline): MNHEY, SMNVEV (reference sequence). Trimming took off 4 bases at V and 5 bases at J, with 15 bases between the two ends. The CDR3 is made up of 14 amino acids. The CDR3 sequence is CASSWDRAGNEQYF. The CDR3 bases are TGTGCCAGCAGTTGGGACCGGGCAGGCAACGAGCAGTACTTC.

This chain links TRBV7-6 with TRBJ1-3; tentatively, D is TRBD1 (6 bases). Germline values: CDR1 SGHVS, CDR2 FNYEAQ. CDR3 length: 19 amino acids. V lost 2 bases, J lost 4 bases, and 24 bases lay in between. CDR3 loop: CASSLIEGSRQEEGNTIYF. CDR3 DNA sequence: TGTGCCAGCAGCTTAATTGAAGGATCCAGACAGGAGGAAGGAAACACCATATATTTT.

J is TRBJ1-2 and V is TRBV28, with TRBD1 matching over 11 bases. Germline CDR1 is MDHEN and CDR2 is SYDVKM. The length of the CDR3 is 17 residues. The J segment lost 6 bases and the V segment lost 3 bases, leaving 12 bases of the junction unmatched. Here the CDR3 reads CASSFSGQGARLDGYTF. In nucleotides, the CDR3 is TGTGCCAGCAGTTTCTCAGGACAGGGGGCGCGGTTGGATGGCTACACCTTC.

The rearrangement joins TRBV7-2 to TRBJ2-7, with D perhaps matching TRBD1 or TRBD2 (6 bases each). Per germline, CDR1 SGHTA and CDR2 FQGNSA. V dropped 5 bases and J dropped 6 bases, with 17 bases sitting between them. The CDR3 totals 14 residues. The CDR3: CASSQGGRWAEQYF. The DNA of the CDR3 is TGTGCCAGCAGCCAAGGGGGGAGATGGGCCGAGCAGTACTTC.

V gene TRBV7-8 combines with J gene TRBJ2-7; the D is unclear. This CDR3 has 15 amino acids. V was pared by 5 bases and J by 1 base, with 15 bases between. Germline V gene sequence: CDR1 SGHVS, CDR2 FQNEAQ. The CDR3 sequence: CASSPPFPESYEQYF. CDR3 in DNA: TGTGCCAGCAGCCCACCTTTCCCGGAATCCTACGAGCAGTACTTC.

The chain combines TRBV27 with TRBJ2-7; D is uncertain. Germline V gives CDR1 MNHEY, CDR2 SMNVEV (reference sequence). The CDR3 is 14 amino acids. The ends were cut back, 7 bases at V and 3 bases at J, with 16 bases in the middle. As DNA, the CDR3 is TGTGCCAGCAAAACTACTCTAAAAGACTACGAGCAGTACTTC. Translated: CASKTTLKDYEQYF.

The rearrangement joins TRBV20-1 to TRBJ2-3, with 7 bases lining up with TRBD2. Germline trimming cut 6 bases from V and 8 bases from J; bases unmatched to any gene: 5. This CDR3 is 11 amino acids long. CDR1 is DFQATT, CDR2 SNEGSKA, per germline (reference sequence). CDR3 DNA sequence: TGCAGTGCACGACTAGCCAGTACGCAGTATTTT. Residues: CSARLASTQYF.

The CDR3 bases are TGTGCCAGCAGCTTAGAACTCTTGGGGCCCCAGCATTTT. It codes for CASSLELLGPQHF. V and J are TRBV7-9 and TRBJ1-5; D unclear. Germline V gene sequence: CDR1 SEHNR, CDR2 FQNEAQ (reference sequence). Trimming removed 1 base at V and 9 bases at J, with 10 bases between. The CDR3 totals 13 residues.

Concerning this clone: Other DNA sequences from this sample encode an identical CDR3 as well. The genes are TRBV14 and TRBJ2-7; no firm D call. This CDR3 has 11 amino acids. With 1 base removed from V and 2 bases from J, the gap between germline ends came to 0 bases. The V gene's germline CDR1 is SGHDN and CDR2 FVKESK. CDR3 DNA: TGTGCCAGCAGCCAAGCCTACGAGCAGTACTTC. The encoded protein is CASSQAYEQYF.

This chain joins TRBV5-1 and TRBJ2-5, with TRBD1 matching 7 bases. Germline V gene data show CDR1 as SGHRS and CDR2 as YFSETQ. Unmatched junction bases numbered 14, after V lost 4 bases and J lost 5 bases. The CDR3 is made up of 16 amino acids. The CDR3 bases are TGCGCCAGCAGCAAGGGGGACAGCCTCAGGGGGGAGACCCAGTACTTC. Translating gives CASSKGDSLRGETQYF.

The table lists this clone with a few counts. The CDR3 nucleotides read TGTGCCAGTAACCCTGGAGGTTACTCCTACGAGCAGTACTTC. Amino acid sequence: CASNPGGYSYEQYF. The rearrangement uses TRBV19 and TRBJ2-7; a possible D gene is TRBD2 (5 bases). V gave up 7 bases and J gave up 0 bases, with 13 bases separating them. CDR3 length: 14 residues. The germline CDR1 and CDR2 sequences are LNHDA and SQIVND (reference sequence).

This clone was seen a single time. The chain couples TRBV7-2 to TRBJ2-1; TRBD2 agrees at 7 bases. Germline CDR1 is SGHTA and CDR2 is FQGNSA. The CDR3 is 15 residues long. With V trimmed by 3 bases and J by 6 bases, 8 bases remained unmatched. CDR3 amino acids: CASSFSAGKGNEQFF. The CDR3 bases are TGTGCCAGCAGCTTCTCAGCGGGGAAGGGCAATGAGCAGTTCTTC.

The chain has TRBV7-3 and TRBJ1-2; no firm D call. V lost 3 bases and J lost 0, with 5 bases in between. Germline V gene sequence: CDR1 SGHTA, CDR2 FQGTGA. This CDR3 contains 13 residues. The CDR3 region has the DNA TGTGCCAGCAGCTTTTCTCCTAACTATGGCTACACCTTC. Translating it yields CASSFSPNYGYTF.

The chain combines TRBV6-5 with TRBJ2-3; TRBD2 might be the D (5 bases). Germline V gives CDR1 MNHEY, CDR2 SVGAGI. The V end lost 6 bases, the J end lost 0 bases, and 10 bases lay between the germline ends. This CDR3 contains 14 residues. CDR3 nucleotide sequence: TGTGCCAGCAGCCAGAGGGCTAGCACAGATACGCAGTATTTT. It specifies CASSQRASTDTQYF.

The chain links TRBV28 to TRBJ2-7, with TRBD2 identical over 12 bases. V was clipped by 5 bases and J by 2 bases; unmatched bases: 4. Germline V gene lookup returns CDR1 MDHEN and CDR2 SYDVKM. The CDR3 runs to 15 residues. As DNA, the CDR3 is TGTGCCAGCAGTGCCGCTAGCGGGGGGGCCTACGAGCAGTACTTC. Its translation is CASSAASGGAYEQYF.

J is TRBJ2-1 and V is TRBV5-8; D remains ambiguous. The CDR3 spans 13 residues. Germline V gene data show CDR1 as SGHTS and CDR2 as YDEGEE. Trimming removed 3 bases from V and 12 bases from J, with 16 bases in between. The CDR3 DNA sequence: TGTGCCAGCAGCTCTGGTGTAGTGTTGGGGCAGTTCTTC. This translates into CASSSGVVLGQFF. The full variable domain, its missing parts supplied by reference TRBV5-8 and TRBJ2-1, is EAGVTQSPTHLIKTRGQQATLRCSPISGHTSVYWYQQALGLGLQFLLWYDEGEERNRGNFPPRFSGRQFPNYSSELNVNALELEDSALYLCASSSGVVLGQFFGPGTRLTVL.

In its sample, this clone was seen a few times. The chain has TRBV6-4 and TRBJ1-6, with no clear D. This CDR3 comprises 13 residues. Looked up from germline, CDR1 is MRHNA and CDR2 is SNTAGT. Trimming took 2 bases from V and 5 from J, leaving 4 bases between them. CDR3 residues: CASSDRDNSPLHF. The CDR3 DNA reads as TGTGCCAGCAGTGACAGGGATAATTCACCCCTCCACTTT.

A remark on this clone: One end of the junction varies from germline; a read error may be responsible. This rearrangement joins TRBV11-2 to TRBJ1-3; no reliable D call. This CDR3 is 12 amino acids long. Germline assignment: CDR1 SGHAT and CDR2 FQNNGV. Written as DNA, the CDR3 is TGTGCCAGCAGCTTAGCTGGGAACACCATATATTTT. This encodes CASSLAGNTIYF.

This clone was found once. V usage is TRBV9 and J usage is TRBJ1-4, with D maybe TRBD1 (5 bases). CDR3 size: 15 residues. Germline lookup yields CDR1 SGDLS and CDR2 YYNGEE. Between the trimmed V and J ends, which lost 0 bases and 7 bases, there was a span of 13 bases. The CDR3 nucleotides read TGTGCCAGCAGCGTAGCTGCGGGGGGAGCTGAAAAACTGTTTTTT. The encoded protein is CASSVAAGGAEKLFF.

The rearrangement joins TRBV13 to TRBJ2-7, with D possibly matching TRBD2 (6 bases). CDR1 PRHDT and CDR2 FYEKMQ come from the germline V gene (reference sequence). CDR3 length equals 14 residues. Trimming left V 5 bases short and J 3 bases short, with 14 bases between. CDR3 protein: CASSLREGDYEQYF. Written as DNA, the CDR3 is TGTGCCAGCAGCCTGCGGGAAGGGGACTACGAGCAGTACTTC.